This passage covers 5 T cell receptor beta chains from one sample sequenced in a study of shared clonotypes between healthy human individuals. Sequencing used immunoSEQ multiplex PCR; TCRdb keeps in-frame clones, though not all of them. The sample holds roughly 2.5 million clones; approximately 92% are singletons and the top ten take 0.13% to 0.15%. Material for sequencing was naive CD4+ T cells sorted from blood. Documented subset: CD45RA+ positively selected. These receptors were taken from a man aged 18 to 30 in good health.

The chain uses TRBV11-2 and TRBJ2-5, with D tentatively TRBD1 (5 bases). This CDR3 spans 15 amino acids. Germline lookup yields CDR1 SGHAT and CDR2 FQNNGV. Trimming stripped 7 bases from V and 1 base from J, with 16 bases between. The DNA of the CDR3 is TGTGCCAGCAACCCCCGGCCAGGGTCCCAAGAGACCCAGTACTTC. This sequence encodes CASNPRPGSQETQYF.

This clone was counted a few times. This chain uses TRBV28 with TRBJ2-5; TRBD1 aligns across 7 bases. From germline, CDR1 is MDHEN and CDR2 SYDVKM. The CDR3 is made up of 15 amino acids. V shed 4 bases and J 2 bases; nucleotides not matched to a gene: 7. The CDR3 nucleotides read TGTGCCAGCAGTTCCTCGGGACAGCAACAAGAGACCCAGTACTTC. This gives the protein CASSSSGQQQETQYF.

The chain carries TRBV4-3 and TRBJ2-1, with D uncertain. The CDR3 has 15 amino acids. The V gene lost 0 bases and the J gene lost 4 bases, with 10 bases spanning the gap. The V gene's germline CDR1 is LGHNA and CDR2 YSLEER. Here the CDR3 DNA reads TGCGCCAGCAGCCAAGATAGGCTACCGTACAATGAGCAGTTCTTC. Translating gives CASSQDRLPYNEQFF.

The chain employs TRBV2 and TRBJ1-2; D is perhaps TRBD1 (6 bases). This CDR3 spans 12 amino acids. In germline, CDR1 is SNHLY, CDR2 FYNNEI. V lost 4 bases, J lost 7 bases, and 10 bases lay in between. The CDR3: CASSATGSGYTF. The CDR3, as DNA: TGTGCCAGCAGTGCAACAGGGTCTGGCTACACCTTC.

The V call is TRBV9, the J call TRBJ2-2; TRBD1 matches 7 bases. Germline CDR1 reads SGDLS; CDR2 reads YYNGEE. The CDR3 runs to 16 residues. With V trimmed by 1 base and J by 5 bases, 8 bases remained unmatched. CDR3 DNA: TGTGCCAGCAGCGTACTTTTGGGACAGTCTACCGGGGAGCTGTTTTTT. Translation: CASSVLLGQSTGELFF.